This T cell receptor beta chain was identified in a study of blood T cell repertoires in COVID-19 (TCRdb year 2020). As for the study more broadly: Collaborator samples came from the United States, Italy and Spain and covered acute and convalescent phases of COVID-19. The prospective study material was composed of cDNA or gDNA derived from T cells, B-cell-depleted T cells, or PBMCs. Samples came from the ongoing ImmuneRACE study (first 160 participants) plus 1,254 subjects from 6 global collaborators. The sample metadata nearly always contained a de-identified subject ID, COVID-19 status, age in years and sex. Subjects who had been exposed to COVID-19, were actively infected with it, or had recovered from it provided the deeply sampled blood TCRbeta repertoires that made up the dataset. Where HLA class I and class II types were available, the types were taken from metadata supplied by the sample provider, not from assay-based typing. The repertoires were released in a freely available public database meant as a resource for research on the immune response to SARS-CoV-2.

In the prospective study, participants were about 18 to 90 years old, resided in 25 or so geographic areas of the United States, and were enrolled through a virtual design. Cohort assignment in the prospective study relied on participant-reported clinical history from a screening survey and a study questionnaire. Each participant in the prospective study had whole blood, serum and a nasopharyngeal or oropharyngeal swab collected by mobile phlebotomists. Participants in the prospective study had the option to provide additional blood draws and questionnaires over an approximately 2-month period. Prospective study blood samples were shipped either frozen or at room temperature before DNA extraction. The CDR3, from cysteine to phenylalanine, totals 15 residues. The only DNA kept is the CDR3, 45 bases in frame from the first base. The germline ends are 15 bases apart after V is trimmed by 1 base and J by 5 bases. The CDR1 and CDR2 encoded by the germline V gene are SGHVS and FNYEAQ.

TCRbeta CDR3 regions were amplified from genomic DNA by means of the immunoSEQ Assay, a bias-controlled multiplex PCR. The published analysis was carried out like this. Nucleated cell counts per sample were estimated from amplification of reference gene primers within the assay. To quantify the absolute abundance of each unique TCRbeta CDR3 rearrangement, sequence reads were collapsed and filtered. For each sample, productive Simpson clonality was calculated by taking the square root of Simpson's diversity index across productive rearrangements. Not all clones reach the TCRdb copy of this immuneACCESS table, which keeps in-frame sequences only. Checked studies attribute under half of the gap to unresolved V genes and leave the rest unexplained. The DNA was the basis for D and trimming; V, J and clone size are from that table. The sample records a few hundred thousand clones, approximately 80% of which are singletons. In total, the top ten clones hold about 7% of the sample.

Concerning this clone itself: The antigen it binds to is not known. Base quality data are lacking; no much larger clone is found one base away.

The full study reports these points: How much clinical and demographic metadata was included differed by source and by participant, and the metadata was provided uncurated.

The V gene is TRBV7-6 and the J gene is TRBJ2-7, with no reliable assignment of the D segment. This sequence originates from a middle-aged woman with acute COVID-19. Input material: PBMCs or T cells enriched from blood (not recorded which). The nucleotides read TGTGCCAGCAGCTTAGTTGGCGGTCGCCGGGACGAGCAGTACTTC. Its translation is CASSLVGGRRDEQYF.